The entry that follows covers one T cell receptor beta chain sequence. The antigen is unknown. The entry originates in a study of T cell responses to AZD1222 COVID-19 vaccine. Study conclusions and caveats: Donors were mostly white British, more females; clonal diversity possibly underestimated.

Libraries were prepared by immunoSEQ multiplex PCR; TCRdb keeps only in-frame clonotypes and omits some of them. This table has roughly 140,000 clones, over 80% appearing once. In germline, CDR1 is LGHNA, CDR2 YSLEER. Trimming stripped 1 base from V and 7 bases from J, with 14 bases between. The CDR3 extends over 16 amino acids. The sample was peripheral blood, taken 28 days after the second AZD1222 dose. The J gene is TRBJ1-6, the V gene TRBV4-3; perhaps TRBD1 as D (5 bases). The receptor's source is an adult who received the AZD1222 COVID-19 vaccine. Here the CDR3 reads CASSQGSGLGNSPLHF. CDR3 DNA sequence: TGCGCCAGCAGCCAAGGATCAGGGCTCGGGAATTCACCCCTCCACTTT.